These 10 T cell receptor beta chains were all obtained from the same sample, sequenced in a study of radiotherapy plus CTLA-4 blockade in lung cancer. Generated by immunoSEQ multiplex PCR, the TCRdb table keeps only in-frame clones and is missing some. The sample has about 57,000 clones, 70% to 85% seen once. The sample in question was peripheral blood, obtained from a patient treated with radiotherapy plus ipilimumab. The source of these receptors is a human donor with non-small cell lung cancer who had a complete response to radiotherapy plus ipilimumab.

This clone came up a few times. This rearrangement joins TRBV28 to TRBJ1-5; 7 bases map to TRBD1. The trim removed 10 bases at V and 0 bases at J, leaving 6 bases unmatched. Germline V gene data show CDR1 as MDHEN and CDR2 as SYDVKM. This CDR3 is built from 14 residues. The chain's CDR3 is CATGQTNSNQPQHF. The CDR3 DNA reads TGTGCCACGGGACAGACGAATAGCAATCAGCCCCAGCATTTT.

V is TRBV2 and J is TRBJ1-1; D is ambiguous. The CDR3 contains 13 residues. Trimming pared 7 bases from V and 3 bases from J, leaving 12 bases between. In germline, CDR1 is SNHLY, CDR2 FYNNEI. The CDR3 DNA sequence: TGTGCCAGCACAACGTATCAGGACACTGAAGCTTTCTTT. It specifies CASTTYQDTEAFF.

The V call is TRBV5-4, the J call TRBJ2-1; TRBD2 aligns across 12 bases. The CDR3 extends over 17 amino acids. Per germline, CDR1 SGHNT and CDR2 YYREEE (reference sequence). Trimming removed 3 bases from V and 0 bases from J; junction bases left unmatched: 4. The DNA for the CDR3 is TGTGCCAGCAGCTCCTGGACTAGCGGGATCTCCTACAATGAGCAGTTCTTC. This translates into CASSSWTSGISYNEQFF.

V and J are TRBV2 and TRBJ2-3; possibly TRBD2 for D (6 bases). Between the trimmed V and J ends, which lost 10 bases and 0 bases, there was a span of 17 bases. The CDR3 runs 15 residues. Germline-derived CDR1 and CDR2 are SNHLY and FYNNEI. The CDR3 nucleotides are TGTGCCACTTCGCGAGGGACTGCTAGCACAGATACGCAGTATTTT. The encoded protein is CATSRGTASTDTQYF.

The rearrangement uses TRBV2 and TRBJ2-1; TRBD1 might be the D (5 bases). Germline V CDR1 and CDR2: SNHLY, FYNNEI. V was cut by 3 bases and J by 6 bases, with 12 bases left in between. CDR3 length equals 14 residues. CDR3 amino acids: CASSDWQGSNEQFF. CDR3 DNA sequence: TGTGCCAGCAGTGACTGGCAGGGATCCAATGAGCAGTTCTTC. Variable domain in full (rest from reference TRBV2 and TRBJ2-1): EPEVTQTPSHQVTQMGQEVILRCVPISNHLYFYWYRQILGQKVEFLVSFYNNEISEKSEIFDDQFSVERPDGSNFTLKIRSTKLEDSAMYFCASSDWQGSNEQFFGPGTRLTVL.

V gene TRBV10-1 combines with J gene TRBJ1-5, with 7 bases identical to TRBD1. The CDR3 loop spans 14 amino acids. V was clipped by 3 bases and J by 7 bases; unmatched bases: 6. Germline V gene data show CDR1 as WNHNN and CDR2 as SYGVQD (reference sequence). In DNA form, the CDR3 reads TGCGCCAGCAGTGAAGGGACAGCAGGCCAGCCCCAGCATTTT. Its translation is CASSEGTAGQPQHF.

The chain carries TRBV5-4 and TRBJ1-2; the match to TRBD1 covers 7 bases. CDR3 length: 15 residues. Germline V lookup: CDR1 SGHNT, CDR2 YYREEE (reference sequence). V was clipped by 4 bases and J by 8 bases; unmatched bases: 14. The CDR3 sequence is CASSPPVKGAGGYTF. In nucleotides, the CDR3 is TGTGCCAGCAGCCCCCCAGTTAAGGGGGCGGGAGGCTACACCTTC. The full variable domain, completed using reference TRBV5-4 and TRBJ1-2, is ETGVTQSPTHLIKTRGQQVTLRCSSQSGHNTVSWYQQALGQGPQFIFQYYREEENGRGNFPPRFSGLQFPNYSSELNVNALELDDSALYLCASSPPVKGAGGYTFGSGTRLTVV.

This clone was picked up one time. The chain recombines TRBV19 with TRBJ1-1; D gene unclear. Trimming cost V 3 bases and J 8 bases, with 16 bases left between them. Per the germline V gene, CDR1 is LNHDA and CDR2 is SQIVND (reference sequence). This CDR3 has 14 residues. CDR3 sequence reads: CASSIAPERPEAFF. The CDR3 coding sequence is TGTGCCAGTAGTATCGCCCCTGAGAGGCCGGAAGCTTTCTTT.

This clone turned up a few times. CDR3 nucleotides: TGTGCCAGCAGCTTGGGACTAGCGGGAGAGGGAGATACGCAGTATTTT. It yields the protein CASSLGLAGEGDTQYF. V and J are TRBV7-2 and TRBJ2-3; TRBD2 aligns across 14 bases. Germline CDR1 SGHTA, CDR2 FQGNSA. The CDR3 has 16 amino acids. Trimming removed 3 bases from V and 5 bases from J; junction bases left unmatched: 4.

The gene calls are TRBV25-1 and TRBJ1-4; 10 bases are a match to TRBD1. Trimming took 5 bases from V and 10 from J; bases not matched to a gene: 10. CDR1 and CDR2 (germline): MGHDK, SYGVNS. The CDR3 covers 15 residues. CDR3 nucleotide sequence: TGTGCCAGCAGTCCCGCCGACAGGGGGCGCGTAAAACTGTTTTTT. Translated, it gives CASSPADRGRVKLFF.